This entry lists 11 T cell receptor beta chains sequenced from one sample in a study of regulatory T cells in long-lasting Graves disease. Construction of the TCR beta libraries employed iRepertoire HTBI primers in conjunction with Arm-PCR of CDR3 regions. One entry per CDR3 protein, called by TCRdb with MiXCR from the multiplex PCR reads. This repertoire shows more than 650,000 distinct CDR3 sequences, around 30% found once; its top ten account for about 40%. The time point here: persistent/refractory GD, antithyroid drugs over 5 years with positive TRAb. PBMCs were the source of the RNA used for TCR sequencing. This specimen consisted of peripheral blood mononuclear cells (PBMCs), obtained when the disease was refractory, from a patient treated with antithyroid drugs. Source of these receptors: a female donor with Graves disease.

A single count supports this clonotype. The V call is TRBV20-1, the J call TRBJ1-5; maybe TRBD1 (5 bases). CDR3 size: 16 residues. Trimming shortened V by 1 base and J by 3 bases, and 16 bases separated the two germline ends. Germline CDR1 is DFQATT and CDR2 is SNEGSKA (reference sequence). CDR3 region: CSARAGRGRDNQPQHF. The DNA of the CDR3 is TGCAGTGCTAGAGCGGGGCGGGGCAGGGACAATCAGCCCCAGCATTTT.

The CDR3 nucleotides read TGTGCCAGCAGCGTAGGGGGACTAAGGAACGGGCAGTACTTC. Protein sequence: CASSVGGLRNGQYF. This chain joins TRBV9 and TRBJ2-7, with 7 bases lining up with TRBD2. J was trimmed by 9 bases and V by 0 bases; bases with no gene match: 9. Germline CDR1 SGDLS, CDR2 YYNGEE. The CDR3 contains 14 residues.

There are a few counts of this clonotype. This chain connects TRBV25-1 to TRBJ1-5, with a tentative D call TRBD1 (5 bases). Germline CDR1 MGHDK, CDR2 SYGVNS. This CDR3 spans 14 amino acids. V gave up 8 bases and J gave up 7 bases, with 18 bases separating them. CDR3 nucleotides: TGTGCCAGCCAAGACACCGGGGGAGGGCAGCCCCAGCATTTT. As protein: CASQDTGGGQPQHF.

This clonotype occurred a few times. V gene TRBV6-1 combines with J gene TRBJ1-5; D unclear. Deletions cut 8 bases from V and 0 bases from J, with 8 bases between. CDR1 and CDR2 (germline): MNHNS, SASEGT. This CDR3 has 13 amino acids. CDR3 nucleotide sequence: TGTGCCAGCTTAAGCGGTAGCAATCAGCCCCAGCATTTT. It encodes CASLSGSNQPQHF.

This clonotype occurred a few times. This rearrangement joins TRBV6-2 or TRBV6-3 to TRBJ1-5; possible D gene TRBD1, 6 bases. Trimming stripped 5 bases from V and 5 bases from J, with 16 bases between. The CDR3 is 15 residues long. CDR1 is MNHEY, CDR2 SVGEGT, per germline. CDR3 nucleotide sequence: TGTGCCAGCAGTGAGCAGGACAGAGCTTATCAGCCCCAGCATTTT. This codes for CASSEQDRAYQPQHF.

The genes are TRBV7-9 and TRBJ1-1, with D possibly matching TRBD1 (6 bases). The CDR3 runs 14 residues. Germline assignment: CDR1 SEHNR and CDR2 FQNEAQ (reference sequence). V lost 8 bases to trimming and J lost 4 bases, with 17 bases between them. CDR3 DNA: TGTGCCAGCGGGGAGGGGGGGTTGGGCACTGAAGCTTTCTTT. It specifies CASGEGGLGTEAFF.

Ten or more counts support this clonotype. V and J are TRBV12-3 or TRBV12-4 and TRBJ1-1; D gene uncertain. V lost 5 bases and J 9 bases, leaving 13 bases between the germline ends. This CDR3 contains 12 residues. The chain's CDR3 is CASSTGRTKAFF. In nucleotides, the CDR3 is TGTGCCAGCAGTACCGGACGGACCAAAGCTTTCTTT.

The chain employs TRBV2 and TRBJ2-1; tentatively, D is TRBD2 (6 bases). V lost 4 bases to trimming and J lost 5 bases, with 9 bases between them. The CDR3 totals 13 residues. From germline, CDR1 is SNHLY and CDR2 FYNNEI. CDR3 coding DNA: TGTGCCAGCAGTGGACTAGGCGACAATGAGCAGTTCTTC. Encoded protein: CASSGLGDNEQFF.

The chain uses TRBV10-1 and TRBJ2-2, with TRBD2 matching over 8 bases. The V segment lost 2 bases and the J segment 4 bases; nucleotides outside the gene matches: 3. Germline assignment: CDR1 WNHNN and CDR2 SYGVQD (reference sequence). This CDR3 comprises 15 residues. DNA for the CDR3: TGCGCCAGCAGTGAGGACGGGAGGGCCACCGGGGAGCTGTTTTTT. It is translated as CASSEDGRATGELFF.

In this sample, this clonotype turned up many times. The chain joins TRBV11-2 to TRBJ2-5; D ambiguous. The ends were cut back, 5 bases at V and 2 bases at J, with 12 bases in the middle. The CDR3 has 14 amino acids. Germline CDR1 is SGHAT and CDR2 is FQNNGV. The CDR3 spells CASSERTEQETQYF. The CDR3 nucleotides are TGTGCCAGCAGCGAACGGACGGAACAAGAGACCCAGTACTTC. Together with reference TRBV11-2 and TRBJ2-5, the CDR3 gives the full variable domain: EAGVAQSPRYKIIEKRQSVAFWCNPISGHATLYWYQQILGQGPKLLIQFQNNGVVDDSQLPKDRFSAERLKGVDSTLKIQPAKLEDSAVYLCASSERTEQETQYFGPGTRLLVL.

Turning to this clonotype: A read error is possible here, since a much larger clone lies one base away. CDR3 DNA: TGTGCCAGCATTGGGGGCAATCAGCCCCAGCATTTT. It is translated as CASIGGNQPQHF. This chain links TRBV28 with TRBJ1-5, with D unclear. The CDR3 is made up of 12 amino acids. In germline, CDR1 is MDHEN, CDR2 SYDVKM. V lost 7 bases and J 2 bases, leaving 6 bases between the germline ends.